The 29 T cell receptor beta chains reported below all come from one sample, sequenced in a study of regulatory T cells in long-lasting Graves disease. Arm-PCR of CDR3 regions with iRepertoire HTBI primers generated TCR beta libraries. TCRdb re-called the multiplex PCR reads through MiXCR, storing one row per CDR3 protein. The sample yields about 540,000 distinct CDR3 sequences, roughly 14% seen once. The sample's time point: newly diagnosed GD, antithyroid drugs for less than 3 months. Scientists built the TCR library using RNA that was extracted from PBMCs. The same data also contributed to another study, on T cells in Graves' hyperthyroidism and ophthalmopathy.

Sample: peripheral blood mononuclear cells (PBMCs), taken at new diagnosis, from a patient treated with antithyroid drugs. The receptors shown here come from a man in his thirties or forties with Graves disease.

The genes are TRBV10-3 and TRBJ2-2; a possible D gene is TRBD1 (6 bases). CDR3 length: 14 residues. V gave up 10 bases and J gave up 1 base, with 13 bases separating them. Germline assignment: CDR1 ENHRY and CDR2 SYGVKD. The DNA of the CDR3 is TGTGCCAACTCCCAGGGGATGAACACCGGGGAGCTGTTTTTT. It yields the protein CANSQGMNTGELFF.

This clonotype came up many times. The chain uses TRBV12-3 or TRBV12-4 and TRBJ2-4; possible D gene TRBD2, 5 bases. Between the trimmed V and J ends, which lost 7 bases and 5 bases, there was a span of 12 bases. This CDR3 spans 13 amino acids. The CDR3 here is CASKPGWENIQYF. CDR3 nucleotides: TGTGCCAGCAAACCGGGGTGGGAAAACATTCAGTACTTC.

The chain recombines TRBV6-5 with TRBJ2-7, with D unclear. CDR3 size: 16 residues. CDR1 and CDR2 from the germline V gene are MNHEY and SVGAGI. Between the trimmed V and J ends, which lost 4 bases and 1 base, there was a span of 17 bases. CDR3 bases: TGTGCCAGCAGTTCCCATAGTTTTGGCGCTTCCTACGAGCAGTACTTC. Translation gives CASSSHSFGASYEQYF.

The rearrangement joins TRBV13 to TRBJ2-5; tentatively, D is TRBD2 (6 bases). Germline V lookup: CDR1 PRHDT, CDR2 FYEKMQ (reference sequence). Trimming pared 7 bases from V and 0 bases from J, leaving 18 bases between. The CDR3 consists of 16 residues. CDR3 bases: TGTGCCAGCAACGGGGGTGGTGGCCAGGACCAAGAGACCCAGTACTTC. Its translation is CASNGGGGQDQETQYF.

This clonotype was counted many times. The V gene is TRBV9, the J gene TRBJ2-3; D is uncertain. The CDR3 has 14 amino acids. V was shortened by 2 bases and J by 2 bases, with 9 bases between the two germline ends. Germline loops: CDR1 SGDLS, CDR2 YYNGEE. The DNA of the CDR3 is TGTGCCAGCAGCGTCAGTCGGACCACAGATACGCAGTATTTT. It codes for CASSVSRTTDTQYF. Complete variable domain (other parts from reference TRBV9 and TRBJ2-3): DSGVTQTPKHLITATGQRVTLRCSPRSGDLSVYWYQQSLDQGLQFLIQYYNGEERAKGNILERFSAQQFPDLHSELNLSSLELGDSALYFCASSVSRTTDTQYFGPGTRLTVL.

V and J are TRBV29-1 and TRBJ2-5, with D perhaps assigned TRBD1 or TRBD2 (7 bases each). CDR1 and CDR2 from the germline V gene are SQVTM and ANQGSEA. The CDR3 totals 13 residues. V lost 5 bases to trimming and J lost 5 bases, with 15 bases between them. CDR3 bases: TGCAGCGTTTCCAGGGGGGGGGGGGAGACCCAGTACTTC. Translation: CSVSRGGGETQYF.

This clonotype was seen many times. The CDR3 sequence is CASSLERGLVYNEQFF. In DNA form, the CDR3 reads TGTGCCAGCAGTCTAGAGAGGGGACTCGTCTACAATGAGCAGTTCTTC. The chain recombines TRBV27 with TRBJ2-1, with TRBD2 as a possible D gene (6 bases). CDR1 is MNHEY, CDR2 SMNVEV, per germline (reference sequence). CDR3 size: 16 residues. The V gene lost 5 bases and the J gene lost 3 bases, with 17 bases spanning the gap.

Ten or more counts support this clonotype. This sequence joins TRBV18 and TRBJ2-7; 9 positions match TRBD1. Germline CDR1 KGHSH, CDR2 LQKENI. V shed 3 bases and J 3 bases; nucleotides not matched to a gene: 6. The CDR3 is 15 residues long. The CDR3 region has the DNA TGTGCCAGCTCACCTCAGAGGGACAGGGTCTACGAGCAGTACTTC. Amino acids: CASSPQRDRVYEQYF. Using reference TRBV18 and TRBJ2-7 for the parts outside the CDR3, the full variable domain is NAGVMQNPRHLVRRRGQEARLRCSPMKGHSHVYWYRQLPEEGLKFMVYLQKENIIDESGMPKERFSAEFPKEGPSILRIQQVVRGDSAAYFCASSPQRDRVYEQYFGPGTRLTVT.

About this clonotype itself: A much larger clone differs from this one at a single base, so this may be a read error. The chain is built from TRBV6-2 or TRBV6-3 and TRBJ2-7, with 9 bases fitting TRBD2. Germline lookup yields CDR1 MNHEY and CDR2 SVGEGT. The CDR3 extends over 15 amino acids. CDR3 loop: CAGSEEDSGGREQYF. CDR3 bases: TGTGCCGGCAGTGAAGAAGATAGCGGGGGACGGGAGCAGTACTTC.

This clonotype was recorded at least ten times. V is TRBV30 and J is TRBJ2-1; the D is unclear. Trimming took off 0 bases at V and 8 bases at J, with 5 bases between the two ends. CDR1 and CDR2 from the germline V gene are GTSNPN and SVGIG (reference sequence). This CDR3 is built from 11 residues. CDR3 amino acids: CAWSVSYEQFF. In DNA, the CDR3 is TGTGCCTGGAGTGTATCATATGAGCAGTTCTTC.

The table lists this clonotype with many counts. The chain employs TRBV11-3 and TRBJ2-1; 9 positions agree with TRBD2. The CDR3 covers 17 residues. Germline CDR1 reads SGHNT; CDR2 reads YENEEA. V shed 0 bases, J shed 5 bases, and the junction held 8 bases outside the gene matches. The CDR3 DNA reads TGTGCCAGCAGCTTAGAAGGCGGGAGGGCGGTCCACAATGAGCAGTTCTTC. Residues: CASSLEGGRAVHNEQFF.

This clonotype was counted only a few times. The rearrangement uses TRBV27 and TRBJ2-3; D is uncertain. V was trimmed by 8 bases and J by 6 bases, leaving 9 bases between them. CDR3 length equals 11 residues. The V gene's germline CDR1 is MNHEY and CDR2 SMNVEV (reference sequence). The CDR3 bases are TGTGCCAGCGGCCGCTCGGATACGCAGTATTTT. Protein: CASGRSDTQYF.

This clonotype was recorded many times. The chain carries TRBV12-5 and TRBJ1-4; D uncertain. The CDR3 is 13 residues long. Trimming removed 6 bases from V and 4 bases from J, with 9 bases in between. Germline values: CDR1 LGHNT, CDR2 FRNRAP. The CDR3 spells CASGARINEKLFF. The CDR3, as DNA: TGTGCTAGTGGCGCCAGAATTAATGAAAAACTGTTTTTT. Full variable domain (rest looked up from reference TRBV12-5 and TRBJ1-4): DARVTQTPRHKVTEMGQEVTMRCQPILGHNTVFWYRQTMMQGLELLAYFRNRAPLDDSGMPKDRFSAEMPDATLATLKIQPSEPRDSAVYFCASGARINEKLFFGSGTQLSVL.

This clonotype came up a few times. The J gene is TRBJ2-3, the V gene TRBV29-1, with a tentative D call TRBD2 (7 bases). Germline V lookup: CDR1 SQVTM, CDR2 ANQGSEA. The ends were cut back, 3 bases at V and 2 bases at J, with 12 bases in the middle. CDR3 size: 14 residues. This CDR3 is CSVEQGRATDTQYF. The CDR3 region has the DNA TGCAGCGTTGAGCAGGGGAGGGCCACAGATACGCAGTATTTT.

This clonotype has more than one count but fewer than ten. The gene calls are TRBV3-1 and TRBJ1-1; the match to TRBD1 covers 7 bases. Germline V gene sequence: CDR1 LGHDT, CDR2 YNNKEL (reference sequence). CDR3 length equals 14 residues. Losses at the gene ends were 4 bases for V and 3 bases for J; bases not matched to a gene: 5. The CDR3: CASSPRGEDTEAFF. DNA for the CDR3: TGTGCCAGCAGCCCCAGGGGGGAAGACACTGAAGCTTTCTTT.

The rearrangement joins TRBV5-6 to TRBJ1-1, with TRBD1 identical over 8 bases. The CDR3 loop spans 16 amino acids. V lost 1 base and J lost 4; bases outside the gene matches: 9. Germline V gene lookup returns CDR1 SGHDT and CDR2 YYEEEE. The CDR3 loop reads CASSLRTGPLSTEAFF. The CDR3 nucleotides read TGTGCCAGCAGCTTGCGGACAGGGCCCCTTTCCACTGAAGCTTTCTTT.

This clonotype showed up many times. This chain joins TRBV2 and TRBJ1-6; D is unresolved. CDR1 is SNHLY and CDR2 is FYNNEI in the germline V gene. This CDR3 has 13 residues. V lost 5 bases, J lost 14 bases, and 16 bases lay in between. The CDR3 bases are TGTGCCAGCAGTCTAGATCCGCCGAGGGCCCTCCACTTT. Its translation is CASSLDPPRALHF. Variable domain in full (rest from reference TRBV2 and TRBJ1-6): EPEVTQTPSHQVTQMGQEVILRCVPISNHLYFYWYRQILGQKVEFLVSFYNNEISEKSEIFDDQFSVERPDGSNFTLKIRSTKLEDSAMYFCASSLDPPRALHFGNGTRLTVT.

This clonotype came up many times. The J gene is TRBJ2-7, the V gene TRBV5-4, with 7 positions matching TRBD1. Germline-derived CDR1 and CDR2 are SGHNT and YYREEE (reference sequence). The CDR3 totals 12 residues. Losses at the gene ends were 7 bases for V and 1 base for J; bases not matched to a gene: 2. The CDR3 here is CASGTVSYEQYF. CDR3 coding DNA: TGTGCCAGCGGGACAGTTTCCTACGAGCAGTACTTC.

This clonotype has at least ten counts. DNA for the CDR3: TGTGCCAGCAGCGCAACAAGAACTGAAGCTTTCTTT. It specifies CASSATRTEAFF. The chain recombines TRBV7-9 with TRBJ1-1; D ambiguous. The germline V and J ends were trimmed by 5 bases and 5 bases, with 9 bases remaining between them. CDR3 length equals 12 residues. CDR1 is SEHNR and CDR2 is FQNEAQ in the germline V gene (reference sequence).

This clonotype was counted at least ten times. J is TRBJ2-2 and V is TRBV12-5, with unresolved D. The germline V and J ends were trimmed by 0 bases and 7 bases, with 12 bases remaining between them. Looked up from germline, CDR1 is LGHNT and CDR2 is FRNRAP. The CDR3 length is 15 residues. The DNA of the CDR3 is TGTGCTAGTGGTTTGGTAATCGGAAGGCGCGGGGAGCTGTTTTTT. Residues: CASGLVIGRRGELFF.

This clonotype was counted many times. The chain couples TRBV6-1 to TRBJ2-1; D possibly corresponds to TRBD2 (6 bases). Trimming removed 10 bases at V and 1 base at J, with 20 bases between. The CDR3 consists of 16 residues. CDR1 is MNHNS and CDR2 is SASEGT in the germline V gene. CDR3 sequence reads: CATFPLGLASYNEQFF. The DNA of the CDR3 is TGTGCCACCTTTCCCTTGGGGCTAGCGTCCTACAATGAGCAGTTCTTC.

This clonotype was seen repeatedly, ten times or more. This sequence joins TRBV7-2 and TRBJ1-5, with D possibly being TRBD1 (5 bases). V was pared by 1 base and J by 4 bases, with 14 bases between. In germline, CDR1 is SGHTA, CDR2 FQGNSA. This CDR3 has 16 residues. The CDR3 nucleotides are TGTGCCAGCAGCTTAGAGGGGACCGTATCGAATCAGCCCCAGCATTTT. Its translation is CASSLEGTVSNQPQHF.

In this sample, this clonotype turned up many times. The rearrangement uses TRBV12-3 or TRBV12-4 and TRBJ2-1; 7 bases align to TRBD1. With 1 base clipped from V and 5 bases from J, the junction kept 5 bases outside the gene matches. This CDR3 has 15 residues. The CDR3 loop is CASSLGQGWDNEQFF. CDR3 bases: TGTGCCAGCAGTTTAGGACAGGGTTGGGACAATGAGCAGTTCTTC.

The chain employs TRBV14 and TRBJ1-1; D is unclear. V lost 5 bases, J lost 4 bases, and 11 bases lay in between. CDR1 and CDR2 (germline): SGHDN, FVKESK. The CDR3 loop spans 13 amino acids. The CDR3 reads CASSYFAGTEAFF. The CDR3 DNA reads TGTGCCAGCAGCTATTTTGCCGGCACTGAAGCTTTCTTT.

This clonotype was counted at least ten times. The genes are TRBV12-3 or TRBV12-4 and TRBJ2-1, with D perhaps matching TRBD1 or TRBD2 (6 bases each). Deletions cut 5 bases from V and 9 bases from J, with 11 bases between. The CDR3 loop spans 12 amino acids. CDR3 residues: CASSARGGEQFF. The CDR3 nucleotides are TGTGCCAGCAGTGCCAGGGGAGGTGAGCAGTTCTTC.

This clonotype was counted many times. V and J are TRBV24-1 and TRBJ2-3; 7 nucleotides agree with TRBD2. The V gene's germline CDR1 is KGHDR and CDR2 SFDVKD. Trimming took 5 bases from V and 0 from J; bases not matched to a gene: 7. The CDR3 contains 16 residues. CDR3 sequence reads: CATSGTSAYSTDTQYF. The CDR3 DNA is TGTGCCACCAGTGGTACTAGCGCCTATAGCACAGATACGCAGTATTTT.

This clonotype was recorded at least ten times. The chain couples TRBV12-5 to TRBJ1-1, with 7 nucleotides matching TRBD1. The V gene end was trimmed by 6 bases and the J gene end by 8 bases; junction bases not matched to a gene: 6. The germline V gene encodes CDR1 LGHNT and CDR2 FRNRAP. The CDR3 is 12 amino acids. DNA of the CDR3: TGTGCTAGTGGCAAGGACAGGCCGGAAGCTTTCTTT. Translation gives CASGKDRPEAFF.

The sample holds many counts of this clonotype. V and J are TRBV28 and TRBJ2-2; no definite D call. This CDR3 is 15 amino acids long. The germline V gene has CDR1 MDHEN and CDR2 SYDVKM. Trimming removed 5 bases from V and 1 base from J, with 11 bases in between. CDR3 protein: CASSISHWNTGELFF. CDR3 nucleotides: TGTGCCAGCAGTATTTCACACTGGAACACCGGGGAGCTGTTTTTT.

As to this clonotype: With only one base between it and a far larger clone, this is likely a read error. The chain has TRBV3-1 and TRBJ2-5; D call uncertain. Germline CDR1 reads LGHDT; CDR2 reads YNNKEL (reference sequence). The CDR3 is 11 residues long. Trimming took off 3 bases at V and 11 bases at J, with 10 bases between the two ends. The CDR3 coding sequence is TGTGCCAGCAGCCATCTGTACGGGCAGTACTTC. Translation gives CASSHLYGQYF.